Each of the 31 T cell receptor beta chains below was sequenced from the same sample in a study of blood T cell repertoires in COVID-19. Here immunoSEQ multiplex PCR was the method, and the copy in TCRdb shows in-frame clones only, minus some. Among approximately 110,000 clones listed, approximately 89% were seen once. Sequenced sample: peripheral blood. These receptors were collected from a woman aged 80 or over with COVID-19, enrolled during active disease.

This clone was counted a few times. This chain uses TRBV5-8 with TRBJ2-5, with TRBD2 identical over 8 bases. Per the germline V gene, CDR1 is SGHTS and CDR2 is YDEGEE. V lost 2 bases, J lost 4 bases, and 13 bases stayed unmatched. This CDR3 spans 17 amino acids. The DNA of the CDR3 is TGTGCCAGCAGCTTCGGGGGAACAGCGGGGGTGGGAGAGACCCAGTACTTC. Protein sequence: CASSFGGTAGVGETQYF.

J is TRBJ2-1 and V is TRBV6-5, with D tentatively TRBD2 (6 bases). V was trimmed by 6 bases and J by 4 bases, leaving 13 bases between them. The CDR3 is 14 amino acids. The germline V gene has CDR1 MNHEY and CDR2 SVGAGI. This CDR3 is CASRGLPTYNEQFF. CDR3 bases: TGTGCCAGCAGGGGACTTCCAACTTACAATGAGCAGTTCTTC.

The genes are TRBV5-6 and TRBJ1-1, with D hard to call. The CDR3 is made up of 12 amino acids. Germline V lookup: CDR1 SGHDT, CDR2 YYEEEE. V was clipped by 3 bases and J by 6 bases, with 9 bases between them. CDR3 loop: CASSSNSPEAFF. In DNA form, the CDR3 reads TGTGCCAGCAGCTCAAATTCCCCTGAAGCTTTCTTT.

V usage is TRBV18 and J usage is TRBJ2-1; TRBD1 matches at 8 bases. J lost 0 bases, V lost 2 bases, and 3 bases had no gene match. The CDR3 length is 16 residues. Germline CDR1 is KGHSH and CDR2 is LQKENI. In DNA, the CDR3 is TGTGCCAGCTCACCAAGGACAGGGTACTCCTACAATGAGCAGTTCTTC. Its translation is CASSPRTGYSYNEQFF.

V usage is TRBV27 and J usage is TRBJ2-4; D is perhaps TRBD1 (5 bases). Germline V gene lookup returns CDR1 MNHEY and CDR2 SMNVEV (reference sequence). This CDR3 region has 17 residues. V was clipped by 1 base and J by 0 bases, with 13 bases between them. As DNA, the CDR3 is TGTGCCAGCAGTTTATATACAGGATCGCTAGCCAAAAACATTCAGTACTTC. Protein sequence: CASSLYTGSLAKNIQYF.

The chain is built from TRBV6-5 and TRBJ2-1; a possible D gene is TRBD1 (6 bases). V was pared by 6 bases and J by 3 bases, with 12 bases between. From germline, CDR1 is MNHEY and CDR2 SVGAGI. CDR3 size: 14 residues. CDR3: CASSTDRYYNEQFF. The CDR3 DNA reads TGTGCCAGCAGCACCGACAGGTACTACAATGAGCAGTTCTTC.

The J gene is TRBJ2-2, the V gene TRBV6-6; D possibly corresponds to TRBD1 (6 bases). The CDR3 is 13 residues long. The germline gives CDR1 MNHNY, CDR2 SVGAGI (reference sequence). Trimming took off 6 bases at V and 6 bases at J, with 11 bases between the two ends. CDR3 in amino acids: CASRTGTSGELFF. Here the CDR3 DNA reads TGTGCCAGCAGGACAGGTACCTCCGGGGAGCTGTTTTTT.

This clone has a single count. V usage is TRBV20-1 and J usage is TRBJ2-3; the D gene is possibly TRBD1 (6 bases). The germline V gene has CDR1 DFQATT and CDR2 SNEGSKA (reference sequence). CDR3 length equals 11 residues. With 4 bases removed from V and 6 bases from J, the gap between germline ends came to 8 bases. The CDR3 loop reads CSANREDTQYF. The CDR3 DNA reads TGCAGTGCTAACAGGGAGGATACGCAGTATTTT.

The chain joins TRBV7-3 to TRBJ2-1; 7 bases are a match to TRBD1. This CDR3 is 13 amino acids long. V dropped 3 bases and J dropped 8; count of bases not matched to a gene: 4. Germline V lookup: CDR1 SGHTA, CDR2 FQGTGA. The CDR3 loop reads CASSFTGADEQFF. The DNA of the CDR3 is TGTGCCAGCAGCTTTACAGGGGCCGATGAGCAGTTCTTC.

This chain uses TRBV15 with TRBJ2-3; perhaps TRBD1 as D (6 bases). V lost 4 bases, J lost 0 bases, and 11 bases lay in between. Germline CDR1 and CDR2: LNHNV and YYDKDF (reference sequence). The CDR3 runs 15 residues. The CDR3 DNA follows: TGTGCCACCAGCAAATTTGGACAGAGCACAGATACGCAGTATTTT. Its protein is CATSKFGQSTDTQYF.

V and J are TRBV7-8 and TRBJ2-6; weak D call: TRBD1 (6 bases). The V end was cut by 5 bases, the J end by 3 bases, with 11 bases between. The CDR3 covers 15 residues. Germline CDR1 reads SGHVS; CDR2 reads FQNEAQ. CDR3 sequence reads: CASSPNRDGANVLTF. The CDR3 nucleotides are TGTGCCAGCAGCCCGAACAGGGATGGGGCCAACGTCCTGACTTTC.

A single count supports this clone. The CDR3 loop is CASSPPAGEQFF. The DNA for the CDR3 is TGTGCCAGCTCCCCCCCGGCGGGTGAGCAGTTCTTC. The chain employs TRBV18 and TRBJ2-1; tentative D call: TRBD2 (5 bases). Germline lookup yields CDR1 KGHSH and CDR2 LQKENI. This CDR3 has 12 residues. V was trimmed by 6 bases and J by 9 bases, leaving 12 bases between them.

This rearrangement joins TRBV9 to TRBJ2-7, with 12 bases aligning to TRBD2. Germline V gene lookup returns CDR1 SGDLS and CDR2 YYNGEE. The CDR3 is made up of 15 amino acids. The V segment lost 2 bases and the J segment 2 bases; nucleotides outside the gene matches: 2. The CDR3 spells CASSVGTSGPYEQYF. CDR3 nucleotides: TGTGCCAGCAGCGTGGGGACTAGCGGGCCCTACGAGCAGTACTTC.

This clone was detected a few times. V and J are TRBV6-5 and TRBJ1-6, with 10 nucleotides matching TRBD1. This CDR3 comprises 15 residues. CDR1 and CDR2 (germline): MNHEY, SVGAGI. V lost 4 bases to trimming and J lost 5 bases; unmatched junction nucleotides: 2. The CDR3 DNA reads as TGTGCCAGCAGTTCCGGGACAGGGGATAATTCACCCCTCCACTTT. Translating gives CASSSGTGDNSPLHF.

The genes are TRBV7-2 and TRBJ1-3; tentative D call: TRBD1 (5 bases). This CDR3 region has 14 residues. Trimming shortened V by 4 bases and J by 8 bases, and 15 bases separated the two germline ends. Germline CDR1 reads SGHTA; CDR2 reads FQGNSA. The chain's CDR3 is CASSSWTGGDTIYF. The CDR3 DNA reads TGTGCCAGCAGCTCCTGGACTGGAGGGGACACCATATATTTT.

The CDR3 coding sequence is TGTGCCAGCAGTTTAGGACTAGCGGTATCAGGGGAGCTGTTTTTT. Encoded protein: CASSLGLAVSGELFF. The chain joins TRBV27 to TRBJ2-2, with 10 bases identical to TRBD2. The germline CDR1 and CDR2 sequences are MNHEY and SMNVEV (reference sequence). Trimming cost V 2 bases and J 8 bases; bases outside gene matches: 5. The CDR3 has 15 residues.

J is TRBJ2-7 and V is TRBV11-2, with TRBD2 matching over 11 bases. Per germline, CDR1 SGHAT and CDR2 FQNNGV. The CDR3 length is 15 residues. V lost 5 bases, J lost 3 bases, and 6 bases stayed unmatched. The CDR3 loop reads CASSPTSGSLYEQYF. The CDR3 coding sequence is TGTGCCAGCAGCCCCACTAGCGGGAGTCTCTACGAGCAGTACTTC.

The V gene is TRBV2, the J gene TRBJ1-1; the D is unclear. The CDR3 is 13 amino acids. V dropped 4 bases and J dropped 0 bases, with 6 bases sitting between them. CDR1 and CDR2 (germline): SNHLY, FYNNEI. The CDR3 coding sequence is TGTGCCAGCAGTGTCAGGATGAACACTGAAGCTTTCTTT. Amino acids: CASSVRMNTEAFF.

This rearrangement joins TRBV28 to TRBJ1-2; TRBD1 matches at 9 bases. The CDR3 extends over 14 amino acids. J was trimmed by 3 bases and V by 6 bases; bases with no gene match: 5. Germline V gene lookup returns CDR1 MDHEN and CDR2 SYDVKM. CDR3 in DNA: TGTGCCAGCAGACAGACAGGGGGGGACTATGGCTACACCTTC. It translates to CASRQTGGDYGYTF.

This chain joins TRBV10-3 and TRBJ2-1, with 9 bases that match TRBD1. Germline-derived CDR1 and CDR2 are ENHRY and SYGVKD. The V gene end was trimmed by 6 bases and the J gene end by 5 bases; junction bases not matched to a gene: 8. The CDR3 consists of 15 residues. The CDR3 nucleotides are TGTGCCATCAGCCCCCGGGACAGGGCCGACAATGAGCAGTTCTTC. Amino acids: CAISPRDRADNEQFF.

V usage is TRBV2 and J usage is TRBJ1-1; no clear D gene. The length of the CDR3 is 13 residues. In germline, CDR1 is SNHLY, CDR2 FYNNEI. Trimming took off 3 bases at V and 3 bases at J, with 8 bases between the two ends. CDR3 protein: CASSESRDTEAFF. DNA of the CDR3: TGTGCCAGCAGTGAGAGCCGGGACACTGAAGCTTTCTTT.

V and J are TRBV11-2 and TRBJ2-7; D is undetermined. The CDR3 spans 13 residues. Germline loops: CDR1 SGHAT, CDR2 FQNNGV. V was trimmed by 4 bases and J by 2 bases, leaving 9 bases between them. The CDR3 reads CASSSTKTYEQYF. Written as DNA, the CDR3 is TGTGCCAGCAGCTCGACAAAAACCTACGAGCAGTACTTC.

The chain joins TRBV29-1 to TRBJ2-2, with TRBD1 as a possible D gene (5 bases). Germline CDR1 is SQVTM and CDR2 is ANQGSEA. V gave up 4 bases and J gave up 2 bases, with 8 bases separating them. This CDR3 contains 13 residues. The CDR3 reads CSVGGTNTGELFF. CDR3 bases: TGCAGCGTTGGGGGCACCAACACCGGGGAGCTGTTTTTT.

This rearrangement joins TRBV6-2 or TRBV6-3 to TRBJ2-7, with 9 bases lining up with TRBD2. Trimming at V came to 6 bases and at J to 2 bases, leaving 11 bases not matched to a gene. This CDR3 has 16 amino acids. Germline CDR1 is MNHEY and CDR2 is SVGEGT. The CDR3 sequence: CASRPRTSGSAYEQYF. The CDR3, as DNA: TGTGCCAGCAGACCTCGTACTAGCGGGTCAGCCTACGAGCAGTACTTC.

This clone showed up just once. The chain has TRBV6-2 or TRBV6-3 and TRBJ1-1, with D unclear. Trimming left V 2 bases short and J 6 bases short, with 16 bases between. CDR3 size: 15 residues. Germline-derived CDR1 and CDR2 are MNHEY and SVGEGT. CDR3 bases: TGTGCCAGCAGTTACGCGAGTCTAGCAGGAGCTGAAGCTTTCTTT. It translates to CASSYASLAGAEAFF.

The chain has TRBV4-2 and TRBJ2-3; D unclear. The CDR3 has 13 residues. The germline gives CDR1 LGHNA, CDR2 YNFKEQ. Trimming left V 4 bases short and J 6 bases short, with 11 bases between. The CDR3 DNA reads as TGTGCCAGCAGCCCCTCCCCCCTGGATACGCAGTATTTT. Its protein is CASSPSPLDTQYF.

This chain's CDR3 is CASSQLDNSPLHF. DNA for the CDR3: TGTGCCAGCAGCCAACTTGATAATTCACCCCTCCACTTT. This rearrangement joins TRBV3-1 (or the pseudogene TRBV3-2) to TRBJ1-6; D is unclear. Trimming left V 2 bases short and J 5 bases short, with 4 bases between. The CDR3 has 13 residues. CDR1 and CDR2 (germline): LGHDT, YNNKEL (reference sequence).

The genes are TRBV6-5 and TRBJ1-4; D may be TRBD1 (6 bases). Deletions cut 0 bases from V and 3 bases from J, with 8 bases between. The CDR3 length is 15 residues. CDR1 is MNHEY, CDR2 SVGAGI, per germline. CDR3 in amino acids: CASSYSTGPNEKLFF. The CDR3 DNA is TGTGCCAGCAGTTACTCGACAGGCCCTAATGAAAAACTGTTTTTT.

The V gene is TRBV29-1, the J gene TRBJ2-1, with 12 bases identical to TRBD2. The CDR3 extends over 16 amino acids. Germline V gives CDR1 SQVTM, CDR2 ANQGSEA. Unmatched junction bases numbered 11, after V lost 7 bases and J lost 4 bases. This CDR3 is CSDIGTSGSLYNEQFF. The CDR3 DNA sequence: TGCAGCGATATAGGGACTAGCGGGTCCTTATACAATGAGCAGTTCTTC.

This CDR3 is CASSFSGPVNEQFF. The CDR3 DNA follows: TGTGCCAGCAGCTTTAGCGGACCAGTCAATGAGCAGTTCTTC. The chain couples TRBV7-8 to TRBJ2-1; perhaps TRBD2 as D (6 bases). V shed 3 bases and J shed 6 bases, with 12 bases lying between them. The CDR3 contains 14 residues. Looked up from germline, CDR1 is SGHVS and CDR2 is FQNEAQ.

The CDR3 nucleotides read TGTGCCAGCAGCTTTCCAAATTCACCCCTCCACTTT. Encoded protein: CASSFPNSPLHF. V usage is TRBV7-2 and J usage is TRBJ1-6; D gene unclear. Trimming removed 3 bases from V and 7 bases from J, with 4 bases in between. This CDR3 spans 12 amino acids. From germline, CDR1 is SGHTA and CDR2 FQGNSA.